Reported below is one T cell receptor (beta chain). Clones were read by immunoSEQ multiplex PCR, and TCRdb kept only the in-frame ones, dropping some. The sample records 35,000 to 45,000 clones, 70% to 90% being singletons. CDR1 GTSNPN and CDR2 SVGIG come from the germline V gene (reference sequence). The CDR3 totals 14 residues. Trimming cost V 8 bases and J 1 base; bases outside gene matches: 9. These data come from a study of T cell changes during pregnancy in multiple sclerosis. This TCR was sampled from a female donor with multiple sclerosis, enrolled in a pregnancy study. The J gene is TRBJ1-1, the V gene TRBV30; 8 positions match TRBD1. Sequences were derived from CD4+ T cells from peripheral blood mononuclear cells, sampled after pregnancy. In DNA, the CDR3 is TGTGCCCCCCTACCCGGGACAGGGAACACTGAAGCTTTCTTT. Its protein product is CAPLPGTGNTEAFF.